Below, 27 T cell receptor beta chains from the same sample are listed, as sequenced in a study of cytomegalovirus exposure and HLA in healthy donors. PCR involved 60 Vbeta and 13 Jbeta primers. Measured with immunoSEQ multiplex PCR; TCRdb has only the in-frame clones, and not every one. This repertoire shows tens of thousands of clones, 74% found once; its top ten account for roughly 6.7%. The sequenced sample consisted of PBMCs. The receptors originated from a man younger than 40 in good health and CMV-seronegative.

The chain employs TRBV27 and TRBJ2-7; 10 nucleotides match TRBD2. The ends lost 3 bases at V and 2 bases at J; junction bases unmatched: 13. This CDR3 region has 18 residues. CDR1 and CDR2 from the germline V gene are MNHEY and SMNVEV (reference sequence). The CDR3 sequence: CASSFKASGGGTPYEQYF. The CDR3 DNA follows: TGTGCCAGCAGTTTTAAAGCTAGCGGGGGAGGAACACCCTACGAGCAGTACTTC.

This clone has more than one count but fewer than ten. V and J are TRBV6-1 and TRBJ2-1; the D is unclear. This CDR3 region has 14 residues. Germline CDR1 reads MNHNS; CDR2 reads SASEGT. Trimming shortened V by 3 bases and J by 4 bases, and 10 bases separated the two germline ends. In DNA form, the CDR3 reads TGTGCCAGCAGTGATTTTTCAGAATACAATGAGCAGTTCTTC. Its protein product is CASSDFSEYNEQFF.

The J gene is TRBJ2-7, the V gene TRBV7-9; 10 positions match TRBD2. Germline values: CDR1 SEHNR, CDR2 FQNEAQ (reference sequence). After removal of 4 bases from V and 1 base from J, the junction contained 7 bases not matched to a gene. This CDR3 is built from 16 residues. The CDR3 coding sequence is TGTGCCAGCAGCTGGTCTAGCGGGAGACGGTCCTACGAGCAGTACTTC. The encoded protein is CASSWSSGRRSYEQYF.

The chain has TRBV7-9 and TRBJ2-1; 9 bases agree with TRBD2. Germline-derived CDR1 and CDR2 are SEHNR and FQNEAQ (reference sequence). The CDR3 length is 16 residues. Losses at the gene ends were 8 bases for V and 5 bases for J; bases not matched to a gene: 13. For the CDR3, the DNA is TGTGCCAGCGAGGAGAGAGCGGGAGGTTTCAACAATGAGCAGTTCTTC. Its protein product is CASEERAGGFNNEQFF.

This rearrangement joins TRBV10-3 to TRBJ2-3; D possibly corresponds to TRBD2 (6 bases). The V gene lost 9 bases and the J gene lost 0 bases, with 10 bases spanning the gap. Looked up from germline, CDR1 is ENHRY and CDR2 is SYGVKD. CDR3 size: 13 residues. The CDR3 region has the DNA TGTGCCATAGGCGGGACTAGCACAGATACGCAGTATTTT. It yields the protein CAIGGTSTDTQYF.

The genes are TRBV19 and TRBJ1-5; 9 nucleotides match TRBD1. After removal of 10 bases from V and 5 bases from J, the junction contained 12 bases not matched to a gene. The CDR3 is 15 residues long. CDR1 LNHDA and CDR2 SQIVND come from the germline V gene (reference sequence). CDR3 loop: CATSGTGSFDQPQHF. The CDR3 coding sequence is TGTGCCACCTCCGGGACAGGGTCCTTCGATCAGCCCCAGCATTTT.

The chain is built from TRBV29-1 and TRBJ2-2; D unresolved. The CDR3 runs to 12 residues. Germline CDR1 SQVTM, CDR2 ANQGSEA. Trimming removed 7 bases from V and 6 bases from J, with 12 bases in between. The CDR3 loop reads CSAEHLPGELFF. In DNA, the CDR3 is TGCAGCGCCGAACATCTGCCCGGGGAGCTGTTTTTT.

This chain links TRBV7-8 with TRBJ1-3; 9 bases agree with TRBD1. V lost 4 bases to trimming and J lost 1 base; unmatched junction nucleotides: 8. CDR1 and CDR2 (germline): SGHVS, FQNEAQ. The CDR3 consists of 17 residues. CDR3 coding DNA: TGTGCCAGCAGCTCAGGGGGACAGGGTCGATCTGGAAACACCATATATTTT. This codes for CASSSGGQGRSGNTIYF.

This sequence joins TRBV7-9 and TRBJ2-1; possible D gene TRBD1, 8 bases. V was pared by 2 bases and J by 0 bases, with 17 bases between. CDR3 length equals 18 residues. The germline gives CDR1 SEHNR, CDR2 FQNEAQ (reference sequence). CDR3 sequence (DNA): TGTGCCAGCAGCTTATGGGGGGGAACAGGGGGCTCCTACAATGAGCAGTTCTTC. Translating it yields CASSLWGGTGGSYNEQFF.

This clone has just a few counts. The rearrangement links TRBV10-1 to TRBJ2-4; 9 bases agree with TRBD2. The germline V gene encodes CDR1 WNHNN and CDR2 SYGVQD (reference sequence). CDR3 length equals 18 residues. With V trimmed by 3 bases and J by 1 base, 10 bases remained unmatched. The CDR3 loop reads CASSERVAGDGAKNIQYF. The CDR3 region has the DNA TGCGCCAGCAGTGAAAGGGTAGCGGGAGATGGTGCCAAAAACATTCAGTACTTC.

The chain is built from TRBV5-1 and TRBJ2-7; 11 positions agree with TRBD2. Per the germline V gene, CDR1 is SGHRS and CDR2 is YFSETQ. Trimming at V came to 4 bases and at J to 7 bases, leaving 10 bases not matched to a gene. This CDR3 has 15 amino acids. The CDR3 coding sequence is TGCGCCAGCAGCGTGACTAGCGGGAAAACGGAAGAGCAGTACTTC. Its protein is CASSVTSGKTEEQYF.

This clone was seen more than once but under ten times. The rearrangement joins TRBV29-1 to TRBJ1-2, with 10 bases that match TRBD1. CDR1 and CDR2 from the germline V gene are SQVTM and ANQGSEA. CDR3 size: 17 residues. V lost 7 bases and J lost 6; bases outside the gene matches: 20. Here the CDR3 DNA reads TGCAGCGCTGGGGGACAGGGGCACCTTGATCACGGGGATGGCTACACCTTC. Amino acid sequence: CSAGGQGHLDHGDGYTF.

V is TRBV7-8 and J is TRBJ1-5, with D possibly TRBD1 on 5 matching bases. Deletions cut 1 base from V and 3 bases from J, with 10 bases between. Per the germline V gene, CDR1 is SGHVS and CDR2 is FQNEAQ. The CDR3 covers 15 residues. DNA of the CDR3: TGTGCCAGCAGCTTAGATGACAGTCTCAATCAGCCCCAGCATTTT. Translating gives CASSLDDSLNQPQHF. The full variable domain, completed using reference TRBV7-8 and TRBJ1-5, is GAGVSQSPRYKVAKRGQDVALRCDPISGHVSLFWYQQALGQGPEFLTYFQNEAQLDKSGLPSDRFFAERPEGSVSTLKIQRTQQEDSAVYLCASSLDDSLNQPQHFGDGTRLSIL.

V and J are TRBV7-8 and TRBJ1-1; 9 nucleotides agree with TRBD1. The germline V gene encodes CDR1 SGHVS and CDR2 FQNEAQ. There are 14 residues in the CDR3. V shed 1 base, J shed 11 bases, and the junction held 8 bases outside the gene matches. CDR3 coding DNA: TGTGCCAGCAGCTTAGGGACAGGGGCGCTTTGGGCTTTCTTT. This gives the protein CASSLGTGALWAFF.

This clone has just a few counts. This chain joins TRBV4-1 and TRBJ1-4; TRBD1 is a possible D gene (6 bases). CDR1 is MGHRA, CDR2 YSYEKL, per germline. The germline V and J ends were trimmed by 4 bases and 5 bases, with 14 bases remaining between them. The length of the CDR3 is 15 residues. The CDR3 bases are TGCGCCAGCAGCCTCCGACAGGTACCAAATGAAAAACTGTTTTTT. It is translated as CASSLRQVPNEKLFF.

This chain joins TRBV5-1 and TRBJ2-3, with D hard to call. CDR1 SGHRS and CDR2 YFSETQ come from the germline V gene. The germline V and J ends were trimmed by 0 bases and 0 bases, with 14 bases remaining between them. This CDR3 has 17 residues. CDR3 amino acids: CASSLAAALTSTDTQYF. The CDR3, as DNA: TGCGCCAGCAGCTTGGCGGCGGCTCTGACGAGCACAGATACGCAGTATTTT.

This chain connects TRBV7-3 to TRBJ2-5, with 10 bases lining up with TRBD2. The V and J ends lost 5 bases and 4 bases, in that order; junction bases with no gene match: 7. This CDR3 contains 15 residues. Germline-derived CDR1 and CDR2 are SGHTA and FQGTGA. This CDR3 is CASSPVAGGPETQYF. The CDR3 nucleotides read TGTGCCAGCAGCCCAGTAGCGGGGGGCCCAGAGACCCAGTACTTC. The whole variable domain, remainder taken from reference TRBV7-3 and TRBJ2-5, is GAGVSQTPSNKVTEKGKYVELRCDPISGHTALYWYRQSLGQGPEFLIYFQGTGAADDSGLPNDRFFAVRPEGSVSTLKIQRTERGDSAVYLCASSPVAGGPETQYFGPGTRLLVL.

The rearrangement uses TRBV6-5 and TRBJ1-6; TRBD1 matches 8 bases. Germline V CDR1 and CDR2: MNHEY, SVGAGI. V lost 8 bases and J lost 7; bases outside the gene matches: 7. The CDR3 runs to 14 residues. The CDR3 protein is CASRVTGENSPLHF. CDR3 sequence (DNA): TGTGCCAGCCGAGTGACAGGGGAGAATTCACCCCTCCACTTT.

The rearrangement uses TRBV25-1 and TRBJ1-5; 9 bases align to TRBD1. CDR3 length: 17 amino acids. CDR1 is MGHDK, CDR2 SYGVNS, per germline. V trimming: 10 bases; J trimming: 2 bases; junction bases outside the gene matches: 15. The DNA for the CDR3 is TGTGCCACTCCCGGGACAGGGTCTTATGATGGCAATCAGCCCCAGCATTTT. Translating gives CATPGTGSYDGNQPQHF.

The chain uses TRBV5-5 and TRBJ2-5; TRBD1 aligns across 12 bases. The V segment lost 3 bases and the J segment 5 bases; nucleotides outside the gene matches: 11. This CDR3 contains 17 residues. Per germline, CDR1 SGHKS and CDR2 YYEKEE (reference sequence). The CDR3 protein is CASSYTPGQGAGETQYF. The CDR3 bases are TGTGCCAGCAGCTATACTCCGGGACAGGGGGCGGGTGAGACCCAGTACTTC.

This chain uses TRBV7-8 with TRBJ1-3; no firm D call. The germline CDR1 and CDR2 sequences are SGHVS and FQNEAQ. V dropped 5 bases and J dropped 0 bases, with 8 bases sitting between them. This CDR3 spans 14 amino acids. CDR3 protein: CASSAHLSGNTIYF. DNA of the CDR3: TGTGCCAGCAGCGCACACCTCTCTGGAAACACCATATATTTT.

This clone was found once. This chain links TRBV18 with TRBJ1-3; no definite D call. The V end was cut by 3 bases, the J end by 0 bases, with 9 bases between. Germline V gene sequence: CDR1 KGHSH, CDR2 LQKENI. CDR3 size: 15 residues. This CDR3 reads CASSPPRDSGNTIYF. CDR3 nucleotide sequence: TGTGCCAGCTCACCTCCCCGGGACTCTGGAAACACCATATATTTT. Complete variable domain (other parts from reference TRBV18 and TRBJ1-3): NAGVMQNPRHLVRRRGQEARLRCSPMKGHSHVYWYRQLPEEGLKFMVYLQKENIIDESGMPKERFSAEFPKEGPSILRIQQVVRGDSAAYFCASSPPRDSGNTIYFGEGSWLTVV.

The V gene is TRBV5-8, the J gene TRBJ1-4; D is perhaps TRBD1 (6 bases). Germline CDR1 SGHTS, CDR2 YDEGEE. V was trimmed by 1 base and J by 0 bases, leaving 10 bases between them. There are 16 residues in the CDR3. CDR3 nucleotides: TGTGCCAGCAGCTTGCCGAGACAGGCAACTAATGAAAAACTGTTTTTT. This gives the protein CASSLPRQATNEKLFF.

The gene calls are TRBV6-5 and TRBJ1-4; D might be TRBD1 (5 bases). The CDR3 runs 13 residues. CDR1 is MNHEY and CDR2 is SVGAGI in the germline V gene. V lost 2 bases to trimming and J lost 8 bases, with 9 bases between them. CDR3 in amino acids: CASSYHDREKLFF. The CDR3 DNA is TGTGCCAGCAGTTACCACGACAGAGAAAAACTGTTTTTT.

In nucleotides, the CDR3 is TGTGCCAGCAGCTCAAGCCGGACAGGGGGTCTGGCCAAAAACATTCAGTACTTC. Amino acid sequence: CASSSSRTGGLAKNIQYF. The gene calls are TRBV28 and TRBJ2-4; TRBD1 aligns across 10 bases. This CDR3 has 18 amino acids. The J segment lost 1 base and the V segment lost 6 bases, leaving 12 bases of the junction unmatched. Germline V gives CDR1 MDHEN, CDR2 SYDVKM.

There are many counts of this clone. V is TRBV5-4 and J is TRBJ1-5; 8 nucleotides line up with TRBD1. V was pared by 4 bases and J by 6 bases, with 6 bases of the junction left unmatched. Germline CDR1 and CDR2: SGHNT and YYREEE (reference sequence). The CDR3 consists of 14 residues. DNA for the CDR3: TGTGCCAGCAGCACGGACAGGGCTTTTCAGCCCCAGCATTTT. It codes for CASSTDRAFQPQHF.

This clone was counted a few times. The CDR3 protein is CASSTAGQGNSPLHF. DNA for the CDR3: TGTGCCAGCAGCACTGCGGGACAGGGGAATTCACCCCTCCACTTT. The chain combines TRBV7-3 with TRBJ1-6; 10 bases map to TRBD1. V was clipped by 5 bases and J by 7 bases; unmatched bases: 5. The CDR3 is made up of 15 amino acids. The germline V gene has CDR1 SGHTA and CDR2 FQGTGA. The whole variable domain, remainder taken from reference TRBV7-3 and TRBJ1-6, is GAGVSQTPSNKVTEKGKYVELRCDPISGHTALYWYRQSLGQGPEFLIYFQGTGAADDSGLPNDRFFAVRPEGSVSTLKIQRTERGDSAVYLCASSTAGQGNSPLHFGNGTRLTVT.